This TCR beta chain derives from a study of immune cell composition in non-small cell lung cancer. Overall study results and limits: Roughly 80% of squamous and around a third of adenocarcinoma cases had tumour-associated clones >0.5%. Overall clonality, unlike maximal tumour-associated clone frequency, did not predict TIL reactivity.

The repertoire was sequenced with immunoSEQ multiplex PCR; TCRdb's copy has only in-frame clones and lacks some. Found here are thousands of clones, around 70% of them singletons; the top ten hold under 5.5%. Details on this clone: Its antigen remains unknown.

Normal lung was sampled as far from the tumour as possible, at least 3 cm. The CDR3 runs to 15 residues. Germline V CDR1 and CDR2: MNHNY, SVGAGI (reference sequence). With V trimmed by 7 bases and J by 5 bases, 11 bases remained unmatched. This receptor was identified in a human donor with non-small cell lung cancer. The chain combines TRBV6-6 with TRBJ2-1; 7 positions match TRBD2. The sample taken for sequencing was non-adjacent lung tissue. The CDR3 bases are TGTGCCAGCACCGCTCGGCGGGAGAGGAACAATGAGCAGTTCTTC. It is translated as CASTARRERNNEQFF.